This record looks at one TCR beta chain sequence and its context. The CDR3 spans 15 residues. Germline V CDR1 and CDR2: LNHDA, SQIVND (reference sequence). Unmatched junction bases numbered 8, after V lost 3 bases and J lost 10 bases. The data are from a study of OX40 agonist ivuxolimab in advanced cancers. Repertoires were generated with immunoSEQ multiplex PCR, while TCRdb's copy carries only in-frame clones and drops some. The table lists fewer than 95,000 clones, 92% of them singletons. This specimen consisted of CD4+ or CD8+ T cells sorted from blood, obtained in a trial of the OX40 agonist ivuxolimab. The chain has TRBV19 and TRBJ1-6; TRBD1 agrees at 8 bases. This receptor was obtained from an adult with an advanced solid tumor such as melanoma, head and neck, liver or kidney cancer. CDR3 region: CASSMADRGRSPLHF. The CDR3 DNA sequence: TGTGCCAGTAGTATGGCAGACAGGGGACGATCACCCCTCCACTTT.